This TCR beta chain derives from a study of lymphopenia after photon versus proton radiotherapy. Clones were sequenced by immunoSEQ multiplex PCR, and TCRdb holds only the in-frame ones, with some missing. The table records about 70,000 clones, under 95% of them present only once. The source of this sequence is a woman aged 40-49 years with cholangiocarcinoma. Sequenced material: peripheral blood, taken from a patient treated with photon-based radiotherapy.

The CDR3 DNA follows: TGTGCCAGCAGCGAACTTGACCCGGGACTAGTTCGAGAGACCCAGTACTTC. Translating it yields CASSELDPGLVRETQYF. The V gene is TRBV2, the J gene TRBJ2-5, with 8 bases identical to TRBD2. J gave up 4 bases and V 6 bases, and 16 bases lay outside the gene matches. The CDR3 loop spans 17 amino acids. The germline V gene has CDR1 SNHLY and CDR2 FYNNEI.